The source of this T cell receptor beta chain is a study of blood T cell repertoires in COVID-19. Study background: From T cells, B-cell-depleted T cells, or PBMCs came the material, which was cDNA or gDNA.

Under the authors' procedure: How many nucleated cells were present was estimated from reference gene primer amplification. Repertoires were generated with immunoSEQ multiplex PCR, while TCRdb's copy carries only in-frame clones and drops some. The DNA gave D and trimming, while V, J and clone size come from that table. Here the sample spans 160,000 or so clones, just under 80% being singletons. The CDR3 runs to 15 residues. Germline values: CDR1 SEHNR, CDR2 FQNEAQ (reference sequence). Trimming cost V 5 bases and J 5 bases, with 13 bases left between them. V gene TRBV7-9 combines with J gene TRBJ1-6; D perhaps matches TRBD1 (5 bases). The sequence was collected from a woman of 80 years or more with acute or convalescent COVID-19. The sequenced sample was peripheral blood. Here the CDR3 reads CASSVWGDDNSPLHF. CDR3 coding DNA: TGTGCCAGCAGCGTATGGGGGGATGATAATTCACCCCTCCACTTT.